Included here is one TCR beta chain sequence, with context. Under the authors' procedure: By means of reference gene primer amplification, nucleated cell counts were estimated. Clones were sequenced by immunoSEQ multiplex PCR, and TCRdb holds only the in-frame ones, with some missing. That table is the source of V, J and clone size, and D and trimming were worked out from the DNA. Among a few hundred thousand clones listed, 80% to 90% were seen once. The data were obtained in a study of blood T cell repertoires in COVID-19. Study summary: The cDNA or gDNA used as material had been derived from T cells, B-cell-depleted T cells, or PBMCs.

Everyone who took part was 18 to 89 years old, and they came from 24 US areas. Cohort allocation depended upon clinical history that participants reported. Germline CDR1 reads SGHRS; CDR2 reads YFSETQ. The CDR3 extends over 16 amino acids. With 1 base removed from V and 2 bases from J, the gap between germline ends came to 16 bases. Sequencing was performed on PBMCs or T cells enriched from blood (not recorded which). The receptor's source is a woman aged 40 to 50 with acute COVID-19. The V and J genes are TRBV5-1 and TRBJ2-7, with D maybe TRBD1 (5 bases). CDR3 region: CASSLSWGDRTYEQYF. The CDR3, as DNA: TGCGCCAGCAGCTTGAGTTGGGGCGACAGAACCTACGAGCAGTACTTC.